Each of the 27 T cell receptor beta chains below was sequenced from the same sample in a study of blood T cell repertoires in COVID-19 (dated by TCRdb to about 2020). Libraries were built with the immunoSEQ multiplex PCR assay. TCRdb holds this immuneACCESS table with in-frame rearrangements only. Some clones are missing; in checked studies, unresolved V genes explain under half, and the rest has no known cause. This sample holds a few hundred thousand clones; roughly 88% were observed only once. The ten biggest clones cover around 9.6% of the sample. Sequenced input: peripheral blood. The receptors shown here come from a woman in her 70s with COVID-19, enrolled during active disease.

The CDR3: CASSLAGTGNTEAFF. CDR3 bases: TGTGCCAGCAGCTTGGCGGGGACAGGGAACACTGAAGCTTTCTTT. The rearrangement joins TRBV5-4 to TRBJ1-1; 8 bases agree with TRBD1. J was trimmed by 1 base and V by 0 bases; bases with no gene match: 2. The CDR3 is 15 amino acids. CDR1 and CDR2 from the germline V gene are SGHNT and YYREEE (reference sequence). The complete variable domain, with remaining parts taken from reference TRBV5-4 and TRBJ1-1, reads ETGVTQSPTHLIKTRGQQVTLRCSSQSGHNTVSWYQQALGQGPQFIFQYYREEENGRGNFPPRFSGLQFPNYSSELNVNALELDDSALYLCASSLAGTGNTEAFFGQGTRLTVV.

Comments on this clone: One base separates it from a far larger clone, so it is likely a read error. This chain links TRBV28 with TRBJ2-5; 11 bases fit TRBD1. CDR3 length: 13 residues. In germline, CDR1 is MDHEN, CDR2 SYDVKM. After removal of 8 bases from V and 2 bases from J, the junction contained 1 base not matched to a gene. DNA for the CDR3: TGTGCCAGCTGGGACAGGGGGCAAGAGACCCAGTACTTC. Translated, it gives CASWDRGQETQYF. The whole variable domain, filled in from reference TRBV28 and TRBJ2-5, reads DVKVTQSSRYLVKRTGEKVFLECVQDMDHENMFWYRQDPGLGLRLIYFSYDVKMKEKGDIPEGYSVSREKKERFSLILESASTNQTSMYLCASWDRGQETQYFGPGTRLLVL.

The rearrangement links TRBV7-3 to TRBJ2-3; no definite D call. CDR3 length equals 13 residues. Germline CDR1 is SGHTA and CDR2 is FQGTGA. Trimming pared 4 bases from V and 2 bases from J, leaving 7 bases between. CDR3 coding DNA: TGTGCCAGCAGCTCCACTAACACAGATACGCAGTATTTT. Encoded protein: CASSSTNTDTQYF. The full variable domain, in which reference TRBV7-3 and TRBJ2-3 provide the parts outside the CDR3, is GAGVSQTPSNKVTEKGKYVELRCDPISGHTALYWYRQSLGQGPEFLIYFQGTGAADDSGLPNDRFFAVRPEGSVSTLKIQRTERGDSAVYLCASSSTNTDTQYFGPGTRLTVL.

This clone was found once. The genes are TRBV27 and TRBJ2-7; TRBD2 aligns across 11 bases. V lost 5 bases to trimming and J lost 2 bases; unmatched junction nucleotides: 5. Germline V lookup: CDR1 MNHEY, CDR2 SMNVEV (reference sequence). The CDR3 has 15 amino acids. CDR3 nucleotide sequence: TGTGCCAGCAGTACCCCGACTAGCGGGGCCTACGAGCAGTACTTC. The encoded protein is CASSTPTSGAYEQYF.

The gene calls are TRBV6-6 and TRBJ1-3; weak D call: TRBD1 (5 bases). In germline, CDR1 is MNHNY, CDR2 SVGAGI (reference sequence). Trimming took 5 bases from V and 4 from J, leaving 9 bases between them. The CDR3 covers 13 residues. The DNA for the CDR3 is TGTGCCAGCAGTCCGACAGTCGGAAACACCATATATTTT. Encoded protein: CASSPTVGNTIYF.

The rearrangement links TRBV19 to TRBJ1-5; 8 bases are shared with TRBD1. The CDR3 consists of 18 residues. From germline, CDR1 is LNHDA and CDR2 SQIVND (reference sequence). J gave up 0 bases and V 0 bases, and 7 bases lay outside the gene matches. The CDR3 DNA reads TGTGCCAGTAGTATAGACCCGGACAGGGAAATTAGCAATCAGCCCCAGCATTTT. Residues: CASSIDPDREISNQPQHF.

This chain uses TRBV7-2 with TRBJ2-1; D may be TRBD2 (5 bases). The germline CDR1 and CDR2 sequences are SGHTA and FQGNSA. This CDR3 spans 15 amino acids. The V end lost 1 base, the J end lost 5 bases, and 12 bases lay between the germline ends. The CDR3 here is CASSLGPGSNNEQFF. The CDR3 DNA reads TGTGCCAGCAGCTTAGGTCCGGGATCGAACAATGAGCAGTTCTTC.

The J gene is TRBJ1-2, the V gene TRBV28; TRBD1 might be the D (5 bases). Per germline, CDR1 MDHEN and CDR2 SYDVKM. The CDR3 runs 15 residues. The germline V and J ends were trimmed by 4 bases and 1 base, with 13 bases remaining between them. The CDR3 protein is CASSSGQGINYGYTF. The DNA of the CDR3 is TGTGCCAGCAGTTCGGGTCAGGGCATTAACTATGGCTACACCTTC.

J is TRBJ1-4 and V is TRBV10-3, with D unclear. V shed 4 bases and J shed 7 bases, with 10 bases lying between them. The CDR3 is made up of 13 amino acids. Germline assignment: CDR1 ENHRY and CDR2 SYGVKD. The CDR3 sequence: CAISVADGEKLFF. CDR3 sequence (DNA): TGTGCCATCAGTGTGGCAGATGGTGAAAAACTGTTTTTT.

V gene TRBV5-4 combines with J gene TRBJ2-7; 7 bases fit TRBD2. This CDR3 comprises 13 residues. Looked up from germline, CDR1 is SGHNT and CDR2 is YYREEE (reference sequence). The J segment lost 6 bases and the V segment lost 0 bases, leaving 3 bases of the junction unmatched. The CDR3 spells CASSLVGGPEQYF. DNA of the CDR3: TGTGCCAGCAGCTTGGTGGGAGGGCCCGAGCAGTACTTC.

This clone was observed a few times. This chain links TRBV28 with TRBJ2-2; D may be TRBD2 (5 bases). Germline CDR1 reads MDHEN; CDR2 reads SYDVKM. The CDR3 is 15 residues long. V lost 6 bases and J lost 6, with 17 bases in between. The CDR3 DNA reads as TGTGCCAGCAGCCAAGCCGGGGTGCGGGCCGGGGAGCTGTTTTTT. Its protein is CASSQAGVRAGELFF.

The chain links TRBV11-3 to TRBJ2-1; 9 bases line up with TRBD1. Germline lookup yields CDR1 SGHNT and CDR2 YENEEA. There are 12 residues in the CDR3. V gave up 7 bases and J gave up 7 bases; unmatched junction bases: 2. The CDR3 here is CASTGTGNEQFF. The CDR3 DNA reads TGTGCCAGCACCGGGACAGGGAATGAGCAGTTCTTC.

This clone was counted once. This chain links TRBV4-3 with TRBJ2-1; 8 bases line up with TRBD2. The CDR3 sequence is 18 residues long. Looked up from germline, CDR1 is LGHNA and CDR2 is YSLEER. Losses at the gene ends were 3 bases for V and 4 bases for J; bases not matched to a gene: 14. CDR3 in amino acids: CASSQGGLAGGLYNEQFF. The DNA of the CDR3 is TGCGCCAGCAGCCAGGGCGGACTAGCCGGAGGGCTTTACAATGAGCAGTTCTTC.

This clone appeared once. V gene TRBV3-1 (or the pseudogene TRBV3-2) combines with J gene TRBJ1-1; TRBD1 agrees at 9 bases. Germline CDR1 is LGHDT and CDR2 is YNNKEL (reference sequence). This CDR3 has 16 residues. J gave up 5 bases and V 4 bases, and 11 bases lay outside the gene matches. The CDR3 region has the DNA TGTGCCAGCAGCCTTAAACCACAGGGGGCTGGAACTGAAGCTTTCTTT. Residues: CASSLKPQGAGTEAFF.

This chain links TRBV12-5 with TRBJ2-1; D call uncertain. The CDR3 spans 14 residues. Germline V gene lookup returns CDR1 LGHNT and CDR2 FRNRAP. Trimming removed 6 bases from V and 2 bases from J, with 11 bases in between. The CDR3: CASGLDKTYNEQFF. The CDR3 nucleotides read TGTGCTAGTGGACTCGACAAGACCTACAATGAGCAGTTCTTC.

This chain links TRBV7-8 with TRBJ1-5; weak D call: TRBD1 (5 bases). Germline values: CDR1 SGHVS, CDR2 FQNEAQ. Trimming stripped 1 base from V and 7 bases from J, with 17 bases between. This CDR3 is built from 16 residues. The CDR3 loop is CASSLGGRPGRQPQHF. CDR3 DNA: TGTGCCAGCAGCTTAGGGGGCAGACCAGGGAGGCAGCCCCAGCATTTT.

V gene TRBV19 combines with J gene TRBJ1-5, with D unresolved. Trimming stripped 1 base from V and 4 bases from J, with 11 bases between. Germline lookup yields CDR1 LNHDA and CDR2 SQIVND (reference sequence). The length of the CDR3 is 15 residues. In DNA, the CDR3 is TGTGCCAGTAGTATAGTTGACGGGGTGAATCAGCCCCAGCATTTT. It is translated as CASSIVDGVNQPQHF.

This chain uses TRBV2 with TRBJ1-5; no reliable D call. V was pared by 3 bases and J by 4 bases, with 7 bases between. This CDR3 spans 13 amino acids. The germline V gene has CDR1 SNHLY and CDR2 FYNNEI. DNA of the CDR3: TGTGCCAGCAGTGACAGGCAGAATCAGCCCCAGCATTTT. This sequence encodes CASSDRQNQPQHF.

In its sample, this clone was seen once. The chain employs TRBV5-5 and TRBJ1-2; no clear D gene. This CDR3 comprises 14 residues. Germline V gene sequence: CDR1 SGHKS, CDR2 YYEKEE (reference sequence). Trimming pared 1 base from V and 4 bases from J, leaving 11 bases between. CDR3 in amino acids: CASSLIGERYGYTF. CDR3 DNA sequence: TGTGCCAGCAGCTTGATTGGGGAGCGCTATGGCTACACCTTC.

The rearrangement joins TRBV3-1 (or the pseudogene TRBV3-2) to TRBJ1-5; 9 bases are a match to TRBD1. Germline V lookup: CDR1 LGHDT, CDR2 YNNKEL (reference sequence). The CDR3 is 17 amino acids. V shed 0 bases, J shed 6 bases, and the junction held 9 bases outside the gene matches. CDR3 DNA sequence: TGTGCCAGCAGCCAAGAAGGTTTGGGGACAGGGCTTCAGCCCCAGCATTTT. As protein: CASSQEGLGTGLQPQHF.

This chain joins TRBV30 and TRBJ1-6; D remains unclear. Germline V lookup: CDR1 GTSNPN, CDR2 SVGIG (reference sequence). The CDR3 has 14 residues. Trimming shortened V by 0 bases and J by 5 bases, and 8 bases separated the two germline ends. CDR3 loop: CAWSVGSDNSPLHF. CDR3 nucleotides: TGTGCCTGGAGTGTAGGGAGCGATAATTCACCCCTCCACTTT.

The chain employs TRBV15 and TRBJ2-7, with D maybe TRBD1 (7 bases). V lost 5 bases, J lost 2 bases, and 19 bases lay in between. The CDR3 covers 16 residues. Germline lookup yields CDR1 LNHNV and CDR2 YYDKDF (reference sequence). This CDR3 reads CATSPQGGRLTYEQYF. The CDR3 region has the DNA TGTGCCACCAGCCCCCAGGGGGGCAGGTTAACCTACGAGCAGTACTTC.

The chain joins TRBV5-1 to TRBJ2-7; no reliable D call. Germline-derived CDR1 and CDR2 are SGHRS and YFSETQ. There are 12 residues in the CDR3. The V and J ends lost 0 bases and 4 bases respectively, with 5 bases between them. As DNA, the CDR3 is TGCGCCAGCAGCTTGGGACTTTACGAGCAGTACTTC. This codes for CASSLGLYEQYF.

The rearrangement uses TRBV7-8 and TRBJ2-1, with 16 nucleotides matching TRBD2. Germline V CDR1 and CDR2: SGHVS, FQNEAQ. The ends lost 5 bases at V and 4 bases at J; junction bases unmatched: 8. CDR3 size: 18 residues. The CDR3 DNA follows: TGTGCCAGCAGCGCGCCGGGACTAGCGGGAGGGAAATACAATGAGCAGTTCTTC. Protein product: CASSAPGLAGGKYNEQFF.

In its sample, this clone was seen once. The rearrangement uses TRBV19 and TRBJ1-1, with a weak D call TRBD1 (6 bases). V lost 5 bases to trimming and J lost 4 bases, with 8 bases between them. The length of the CDR3 is 12 residues. The V gene's germline CDR1 is LNHDA and CDR2 SQIVND (reference sequence). The CDR3 protein is CASSYRATEAFF. CDR3 DNA sequence: TGTGCCAGTAGTTACAGGGCCACTGAAGCTTTCTTT.

The chain carries TRBV5-1 and TRBJ1-1; 11 bases align to TRBD1. The CDR3 has 17 amino acids. V gave up 4 bases and J gave up 0 bases; unmatched junction bases: 8. Germline V gene sequence: CDR1 SGHRS, CDR2 YFSETQ. CDR3 amino acids: CASSPGQGAYLNTEAFF. The CDR3 DNA reads as TGCGCCAGCAGCCCCGGACAGGGGGCTTACTTGAACACTGAAGCTTTCTTT.

V usage is TRBV18 and J usage is TRBJ2-1; a possible D gene is TRBD2 (6 bases). Germline CDR1 KGHSH, CDR2 LQKENI. This CDR3 contains 14 residues. V lost 5 bases, J lost 6 bases, and 14 bases lay in between. CDR3 sequence reads: CASSSASESNEQFF. The CDR3 nucleotides are TGTGCCAGCTCATCGGCTAGCGAGAGCAATGAGCAGTTCTTC. Drawing the rest from reference TRBV18 and TRBJ2-1, the complete variable domain is NAGVMQNPRHLVRRRGQEARLRCSPMKGHSHVYWYRQLPEEGLKFMVYLQKENIIDESGMPKERFSAEFPKEGPSILRIQQVVRGDSAAYFCASSSASESNEQFFGPGTRLTVL.